Listed below are T cell receptor beta chains from one sample, sequenced in a study of blood T cell repertoires in COVID-19. TCRdb keeps only in-frame clones here, not all; method: immunoSEQ multiplex PCR. The table lists around 54,000 clones, roughly nine tenths of them singletons. The sample consisted of peripheral blood. The receptors here all came from a woman between 40 and 50 years old with active COVID-19. CDR3s include the opening cysteine and the closing phenylalanine or tryptophan. The order of the fields is J gene, V gene, D gene, clone size, CDR3 DNA, CDR3 protein. D genes are given only for firm matches. Clone size, where shown, is once, few, many, or a class for clones that have expanded.

TRBJ2-3	TRBV5-1	.	.	TGCGCCAGCAGCTTGGATCCTCGGCGGGATACGCAGTATTTT	CASSLDPRRDTQYF
TRBJ1-3	TRBV10-1	.	.	TGCGCCAGCAGTGCGGGCAGCGGGGGAAACACCATATATTTT	CASSAGSGGNTIYF
TRBJ2-7	TRBV10-3	TRBD2	.	TGTGCCATCAGTGGGACAACTAGCGGGGAATCCTACGAGCAGTACTTC	CAISGTTSGESYEQYF
TRBJ1-4	TRBV30	.	.	TGTGCCTGGAGTGCACCCGGCCGGGATGAAAAACTGTTTTTT	CAWSAPGRDEKLFF
TRBJ1-1	TRBV12-3/TRBV12-4	.	.	TGTGCCAGCAGTTTAATGGAGTACACTGAAGCTTTCTTT	CASSLMEYTEAFF
TRBJ2-7	TRBV2	TRBD2	.	TGTGCCAGCAGGGGGGGACTAGCGGAGGAGCAGTACTTC	CASRGGLAEEQYF
TRBJ1-1	TRBV9	TRBD1	.	TGTGCCAGCAGCGTAACACCGACAGGGGGCTTAGCTGAAGCTTTCTTT	CASSVTPTGGLAEAFF
TRBJ1-1	TRBV5-1	TRBD1	few	TGCGCCAGCAGCTCCGGGACAGACCTGAACACTGAAGCTTTCTTT	CASSSGTDLNTEAFF
TRBJ1-1	TRBV18	TRBD1	.	TGTGCCAGCTCATCAGGGGGCCCGAACACTGAAGCTTTCTTT	CASSSGGPNTEAFF
TRBJ2-3	TRBV4-1	TRBD1	.	TGCGCCAGCAGCCCCGTAAGACAGGGTGACACAGATACGCAGTATTTT	CASSPVRQGDTDTQYF
TRBJ1-1	TRBV10-3	TRBD1	.	TGTGCCATCAGTGAGTCTGGACAGGGGACGAGGAACACTGAAGCTTTCTTT	CAISESGQGTRNTEAFF
TRBJ2-5	TRBV5-8	.	.	TGTGCCAGCAGCTCCGGTGGTAGCGGCCTTTGGGAGACCCAGTACTTC	CASSSGGSGLWETQYF
TRBJ1-6	TRBV5-1	.	once	TGCGCCAGCAGCTTGGCGGGTGACCCCGGTAATTCACCCCTCCACTTT	CASSLAGDPGNSPLHF
TRBJ2-2	TRBV11-3	.	.	TGTGCCAGCAGCTTACAGGCAACCGGGGAGCTGTTTTTT	CASSLQATGELFF
TRBJ2-5	TRBV14	.	.	TGTGCCAGCAGCCAAGATGGGTTTAGGAGGGAGACCCAGTACTTC	CASSQDGFRRETQYF
TRBJ2-3	TRBV7-2	.	once	TGTGCCAGCAGCTTAGAGCGGGCCACAGATACGCAGTATTTT	CASSLERATDTQYF
TRBJ1-1	TRBV3-1/TRBV3-2	TRBD1	.	TGTGCCAGCAGCCCCCCAGGACAGGGATTTTTGAACACTGAAGCTTTCTTT	CASSPPGQGFLNTEAFF
TRBJ2-7	TRBV10-3	.	medium-sized	TGTGCCATCAGGGGCCTTGGGCAGGGGACATCCTACGAGCAGTACTTC	CAIRGLGQGTSYEQYF
TRBJ1-2	TRBV7-2	TRBD1	.	TGTGCCAGCAGCTCCAACAGGGGGGACTATGGCTACACCTTC	CASSSNRGDYGYTF
TRBJ1-5	TRBV6-5	TRBD1	once	TGTGCCAGCAGTTCACCAACAGGGGGCTCGGGTCAGCCCCAGCATTTT	CASSSPTGGSGQPQHF
TRBJ2-7	TRBV7-2	.	.	TGTGCCAGCAGCCAACACTACGAGCAGTACTTC	CASSQHYEQYF
TRBJ1-1	TRBV5-4	TRBD1	.	TGTGCCAGCAGCTTCCCCCTGGGACAGATGAACACTGAAGCTTTCTTT	CASSFPLGQMNTEAFF
TRBJ2-3	TRBV4-3	.	.	TGCGCCAGCAGCCAAGAGGTCTTGGCGGGTACGCAGTATTTT	CASSQEVLAGTQYF
TRBJ1-1	TRBV2	TRBD1	.	TGTGCCAGCAGTTGGACAGGGGGCGGAACTGAAGCTTTCTTT	CASSWTGGGTEAFF
TRBJ1-2	TRBV19	.	.	TGTGCCAGTAGTATTGCTGACAGCTACTATGGCTACACCTTC	CASSIADSYYGYTF
TRBJ1-1	TRBV6-1	.	.	TGTGCCAGCAGTGAAGTTGGGGCGGTTTTGTCGCCTGAAGCTTTCTTT	CASSEVGAVLSPEAFF
TRBJ2-7	TRBV3-1/TRBV3-2	.	.	TGTGCCAGCAGCCAAGGAGGGCCCTTAGCCTCCTACGAGCAGTACTTC	CASSQGGPLASYEQYF
TRBJ1-6	TRBV6-1	.	once	TGTGCCAGCAGTGAACAGTCCTATAATTCACCCCTCCACTTT	CASSEQSYNSPLHF
TRBJ2-2	TRBV7-9	.	.	TGTGCCAGCAAAGCGGGTACGAACACCGGGGAGCTGTTTTTT	CASKAGTNTGELFF
TRBJ1-3	TRBV9	.	.	TGTGCCAGCAGCTCCCGGGGGGGCCTTGATGACACCATATATTTT	CASSSRGGLDDTIYF
TRBJ1-1	TRBV3-1/TRBV3-2	TRBD1	.	TGTGCCAGCAGCCAAGCAGGGGGCGAAAGTCCTGAAGCTTTCTTT	CASSQAGGESPEAFF
TRBJ2-3	TRBV19	.	once	TGTGCCAGTAGTAAAAGACAGCCGACAGATACGCAGTATTTT	CASSKRQPTDTQYF
TRBJ2-3	TRBV18	.	.	TGTGCCAGCTCATCGACTCGGGAGACAGATACGCAGTATTTT	CASSSTRETDTQYF
TRBJ1-1	TRBV4-1	.	.	TGCGCCAGCAGCGTACACCGGAACACTGAAGCTTTCTTT	CASSVHRNTEAFF
TRBJ1-5	TRBV7-2	.	.	TGTGCCAGCAGCTTAGTTGGTATGGGGCAGGTAGGTCAGCCCCAGCATTTT	CASSLVGMGQVGQPQHF
TRBJ2-1	TRBV28	TRBD2	.	TGTGCCAGCAGCCTTAGCGGGGGGTTATACAATGAGCAGTTCTTC	CASSLSGGLYNEQFF
TRBJ1-2	TRBV5-4	TRBD1	.	TGTGCCAGCAGCTTGATCAGGGGGGTCGAGAACTATGGCTACACCTTC	CASSLIRGVENYGYTF
TRBJ2-2	TRBV3-1/TRBV3-2	TRBD1	.	TGTGCCAGCAGCCGCCGGGCGGCAGGGGGTCCCGGGGAGCTGTTTTTT	CASSRRAAGGPGELFF
TRBJ2-3	TRBV19	TRBD2	.	TGTGCCAGTAGTATAGAAGGAGCGGGGGGCACAGATACGCAGTATTTT	CASSIEGAGGTDTQYF
TRBJ1-3	TRBV6-5	TRBD1	once	TGTGCCAGCAGTTACTCAGGACAGGGTGGAAACACCATATATTTT	CASSYSGQGGNTIYF
TRBJ2-1	TRBV5-4	TRBD2	.	TGTGCCAGCAGCCGGAACGGGGGGGCCAGCAATGAGCAGTTCTTC	CASSRNGGASNEQFF
TRBJ1-2	TRBV24-1	.	.	TGTGCCACCAGTGATAACTCAGGGTTGGGCTACACCTTC	CATSDNSGLGYTF
TRBJ1-2	TRBV5-4	.	.	TGTGCCAGCAGCTTGAACAGGGACTATGGCTACACCTTC	CASSLNRDYGYTF
TRBJ2-2	TRBV11-3	.	.	TGTGCCAGCAGCTTAGGTCAGGTCGACACCGGGGAGCTGTTTTTT	CASSLGQVDTGELFF
TRBJ2-7	TRBV9	TRBD1	.	TGTGCCAGCAGCCCCTGGACAGGGAGCGAGCAGTACTTC	CASSPWTGSEQYF
TRBJ2-1	TRBV12-5	.	.	TGTGCTAGTGGTTTTGACAGGCCACAGCAGTTCTTC	CASGFDRPQQFF
TRBJ1-4	TRBV10-3	TRBD1	.	TGTGCCATCAGTGAGTCACCGGGACAGTCTAATGAAAAACTGTTTTTT	CAISESPGQSNEKLFF
TRBJ2-7	TRBV19	.	.	TGTGCCAGTAGGAAAATGGCAGGCTCCTACGAGCAGTACTTC	CASRKMAGSYEQYF
TRBJ1-6	TRBV9	.	.	TGTGCCAGCAGCGTAGGAGCAGGGGAAGGTTCACCCCTCCACTTT	CASSVGAGEGSPLHF
TRBJ1-1	TRBV21-1	.	.	TGTGCCAGCAGCAGTTCGGCTGAAGCTTTCTTT	CASSSSAEAFF
TRBJ1-6	TRBV11-2	.	.	TGTGCCAGCAGCCACACTACAGGGACCAATAATTCACCCCTCCACTTT	CASSHTTGTNNSPLHF
TRBJ2-7	TRBV4-2	.	once	TGTGCCAGCAGCCCCAGAGTGGCGGGCGAGCAGTACTTC	CASSPRVAGEQYF
TRBJ2-7	TRBV6-5	TRBD2	.	TGTGCCAGCTTGGCTAGCGGGGGCTACGAGCAGTACTTC	CASLASGGYEQYF
TRBJ2-1	TRBV6-5	.	few	TGTGCCAGCAGTTACTCGGCAGGCTACAATGAGCAGTTCTTC	CASSYSAGYNEQFF
TRBJ2-1	TRBV10-3	TRBD2	.	TGTGCCATCAGTGGCCAGGGAGGGGTCTCCTACAATGAGCAGTTCTTC	CAISGQGGVSYNEQFF
TRBJ1-2	TRBV7-9	.	.	TGTGCCAGCAGTGCAGAGGACTATGGCTACACCTTC	CASSAEDYGYTF
TRBJ1-1	TRBV7-9	.	.	TGTGCCAGCAGCAGACAGGTACGGACTGAAGCTTTCTTT	CASSRQVRTEAFF
TRBJ2-3	TRBV5-1	.	.	TGCGCCAGCAGCATCGGACAGAGCACAGATACGCAGTATTTT	CASSIGQSTDTQYF
TRBJ1-3	TRBV6-1	.	.	TGTGCCAGCAGTGAAAGTACAGCCTCTGGAAACACCATATATTTT	CASSESTASGNTIYF